Each of the 26 T cell receptor beta chains below was sequenced from the same sample in a study of CD8 T cells in ankylosing spondylitis. MiXCR was run by TCRdb on the 5' RACE reads, yielding one entry per CDR3 protein. This repertoire shows some 140,000 distinct CDR3 sequences, roughly 8% found once; its top ten account for 6% to 8%. Sequencing used synovial fluid, either unsorted or a sorted T cell fraction (not recorded which). The receptors stem from a male donor with ankylosing spondylitis.

This clonotype has only a few counts. The CDR3 DNA is TGCAGTGCTGTTAGCGGTATCTACACTGAAGCTTTCTTT. It specifies CSAVSGIYTEAFF. The J gene is TRBJ1-1, the V gene TRBV20-1, with D unclear. The ends were cut back, 5 bases at V and 3 bases at J, with 13 bases in the middle. In germline, CDR1 is DFQATT, CDR2 SNEGSKA (reference sequence). The CDR3 totals 13 residues.

This clonotype was seen at least ten times. The chain couples TRBV4-2 to TRBJ1-4; D call uncertain. CDR3 length: 14 residues. Trimming removed 0 bases at V and 5 bases at J, with 7 bases between. The V gene's germline CDR1 is LGHNA and CDR2 YNFKEQ. Written as DNA, the CDR3 is TGTGCCAGCAGCCAAGATCGACAAAATGAAAAACTGTTTTTT. Its translation: CASSQDRQNEKLFF.

This clonotype was counted at least ten times. This chain uses TRBV2 with TRBJ2-5; D is undetermined. There are 11 residues in the CDR3. The ends were cut back, 8 bases at V and 1 base at J, with 5 bases in the middle. Germline V gene sequence: CDR1 SNHLY, CDR2 FYNNEI. This CDR3 is CASRLQETQYF. Written as DNA, the CDR3 is TGTGCCAGCCGCCTCCAAGAGACCCAGTACTTC.

This clonotype was observed many times. The CDR3 nucleotides are TGTGCCAGCAGCTTAAGGGCGGAGGAGGGGATCCTCTATGGCTACACCTTC. Protein: CASSLRAEEGILYGYTF. The chain combines TRBV11-1 with TRBJ1-2, with D perhaps TRBD1 (5 bases). CDR3 length: 17 amino acids. The germline gives CDR1 SGHAT, CDR2 FQDESV (reference sequence). Trimming took 2 bases from V and 4 from J, leaving 20 bases between them.

This clonotype appeared a few times. The genes are TRBV27 and TRBJ1-6; TRBD1 matches at 8 bases. CDR3 size: 13 residues. The germline V gene encodes CDR1 MNHEY and CDR2 SMNVEV (reference sequence). Germline trimming cut 8 bases from V and 8 bases from J; bases unmatched to any gene: 5. DNA for the CDR3: TGTGCCAGCGGGGACAGGATTTATTCACCCCTCCACTTT. Its protein is CASGDRIYSPLHF.

The V call is TRBV10-3, the J call TRBJ2-3; D may be TRBD1 or TRBD2 (5 bases each). Per germline, CDR1 ENHRY and CDR2 SYGVKD. The CDR3 is 13 residues long. The ends were cut back, 6 bases at V and 5 bases at J, with 12 bases in the middle. The DNA of the CDR3 is TGTGCCATCAGACTAGGGGTATTAGATACGCAGTATTTT. It encodes CAIRLGVLDTQYF.

This clonotype was seen ten or more times. At one end, the junction sequence differs from germline, possibly due to a read error. CDR3 nucleotides: TGTGCCAGCAGTCGTACACGGTTTTTGTCCTTC. The encoded protein is CASSRTRFLSF. The chain links TRBV28 to TRBJ2-7; no clear D. Per germline, CDR1 MDHEN and CDR2 SYDVKM. The CDR3 sequence is 11 residues long.

CDR3 sequence (DNA): TGTGCCAGCAGCAGGGGACCGGCGAAGGTAACGAATGCTGAAGCTTTCTTT. As protein: CASSRGPAKVTNAEAFF. The V call is TRBV9, the J call TRBJ1-1; perhaps TRBD1 as D (5 bases). The V end was cut by 4 bases, the J end by 6 bases, with 25 bases between. The length of the CDR3 is 17 residues. Per the germline V gene, CDR1 is SGDLS and CDR2 is YYNGEE.

At least ten counts were recorded for this clonotype. The chain links TRBV4-2 to TRBJ2-3; 10 positions match TRBD2. This CDR3 contains 17 residues. Germline values: CDR1 LGHNA, CDR2 YNFKEQ. V trimming: 0 bases; J trimming: 6 bases; junction bases outside the gene matches: 9. CDR3 nucleotide sequence: TGTGCCAGCAGCCAAGATGGCCCTAGCGGGAGCGGTGATACGCAGTATTTT. Translating gives CASSQDGPSGSGDTQYF.

The chain combines TRBV28 with TRBJ1-1; D gene uncertain. This CDR3 is built from 12 residues. Trimming took off 1 base at V and 5 bases at J, with 5 bases between the two ends. CDR1 MDHEN and CDR2 SYDVKM come from the germline V gene. This CDR3 reads CASSLLETEAFF. Written as DNA, the CDR3 is TGTGCCAGCAGTTTATTAGAGACTGAAGCTTTCTTT.

This clonotype came up many times. The chain combines TRBV5-6 with TRBJ2-7; D is uncertain. Trimming cost V 1 base and J 1 base, with 18 bases left between them. Germline V gene sequence: CDR1 SGHDT, CDR2 YYEEEE. The CDR3 is made up of 17 amino acids. In DNA form, the CDR3 reads TGTGCCAGCAGCTTGTGGGTCAGAACTAACCCTTCCTACGAGCAGTACTTC. Protein product: CASSLWVRTNPSYEQYF.

In its sample, this clonotype was seen a few times. The rearrangement links TRBV29-1 to TRBJ1-2; 8 bases align to TRBD1. This CDR3 has 13 amino acids. The junction had 5 bases not matched to a gene; V was cut back by 6 bases and J by 2 bases. CDR1 and CDR2 from the germline V gene are SQVTM and ANQGSEA. The CDR3 sequence: CSVMTGVNYGYTF. The CDR3 nucleotides read TGCAGCGTGATGACAGGGGTCAACTATGGCTACACCTTC.

The chain combines TRBV10-3 with TRBJ2-3; 11 bases agree with TRBD2. The CDR3 loop spans 17 amino acids. Germline V gene data show CDR1 as ENHRY and CDR2 as SYGVKD. J was trimmed by 4 bases and V by 0 bases; bases with no gene match: 6. CDR3 sequence: CAISESVAGGPADTQYF. CDR3 coding DNA: TGTGCCATCAGTGAGTCGGTAGCGGGAGGGCCCGCAGATACGCAGTATTTT.

This clonotype was counted only a few times. The chain combines TRBV2 with TRBJ1-2; D is unresolved. The germline V gene encodes CDR1 SNHLY and CDR2 FYNNEI. Trimming left V 3 bases short and J 4 bases short, with 6 bases between. The CDR3 sequence is 12 residues long. CDR3 DNA: TGTGCCAGCAGTGAGAACGGCTATGGCTACACCTTC. Translation gives CASSENGYGYTF.

V gene TRBV28 combines with J gene TRBJ2-1; D is unresolved. The ends were cut back, 6 bases at V and 2 bases at J, with 14 bases in the middle. The CDR3 spans 15 residues. Looked up from germline, CDR1 is MDHEN and CDR2 is SYDVKM. The CDR3 loop is CASSRVSITYNEQFF. CDR3 sequence (DNA): TGTGCCAGCAGCCGCGTCTCAATTACCTACAATGAGCAGTTCTTC.

This clonotype turned up a few times. The chain couples TRBV7-2 to TRBJ2-7, with D uncertain. This CDR3 has 13 residues. Germline loops: CDR1 SGHTA, CDR2 FQGNSA. The ends were cut back, 5 bases at V and 2 bases at J, with 10 bases in the middle. For the CDR3, the DNA is TGTGCCAGCAGCCCCCGGGTCACCTACGAGCAGTACTTC. Protein: CASSPRVTYEQYF. The full variable domain, rest sourced from reference TRBV7-2 and TRBJ2-7, is GAGVSQSPSNKVTEKGKDVELRCDPISGHTALYWYRQSLGQGLEFLIYFQGNSAPDKSGLPSDRFSAERTGGSVSTLTIQRTQQEDSAVYLCASSPRVTYEQYFGPGTRLTVT.

As DNA, the CDR3 is TGTGCCAGCAGCAAGCGGGAGATATGGGAGCAGTACTTC. It translates to CASSKREIWEQYF. The chain has TRBV12-3 or TRBV12-4 and TRBJ2-7; 8 bases map to TRBD2. J gave up 7 bases and V 6 bases, and 8 bases lay outside the gene matches. The length of the CDR3 is 13 residues.

This clonotype appeared a few times. The chain recombines TRBV4-3 with TRBJ2-1; weak D call: TRBD2 (6 bases). CDR1 and CDR2 (germline): LGHNA, YSLEER. This CDR3 spans 15 amino acids. V dropped 5 bases and J dropped 7 bases, with 18 bases sitting between them. Written as DNA, the CDR3 is TGCGCCAGCAGCTTCCGACTAGGCGTCGGAAATGAGCAGTTCTTC. Encoded protein: CASSFRLGVGNEQFF.

V usage is TRBV2 and J usage is TRBJ2-3; D gene uncertain. CDR3 size: 11 residues. Germline loops: CDR1 SNHLY, CDR2 FYNNEI. V gave up 4 bases and J gave up 6 bases, with 5 bases separating them. The CDR3 DNA follows: TGTGCCAGCAGTGTTGTTGATACGCAGTATTTT. It yields the protein CASSVVDTQYF.

J is TRBJ2-4 and V is TRBV2, with 7 bases identical to TRBD2. Losses at the gene ends were 6 bases for V and 9 bases for J; bases not matched to a gene: 8. Per the germline V gene, CDR1 is SNHLY and CDR2 is FYNNEI. The CDR3 sequence is 13 residues long. The CDR3 spells CASSLPREGIQYF. CDR3 DNA sequence: TGTGCCAGCAGCCTTCCTAGGGAGGGCATTCAGTACTTC.

The table lists this clonotype with many counts. J is TRBJ2-7 and V is TRBV5-1, with 7 bases aligning to TRBD1. Trimming took 2 bases from V and 2 from J; bases not matched to a gene: 4. CDR1 SGHRS and CDR2 YFSETQ come from the germline V gene. The CDR3 loop spans 14 amino acids. The CDR3 region is CASSFETGPYEQYF. The CDR3 DNA follows: TGCGCCAGCAGCTTCGAGACAGGGCCCTACGAGCAGTACTTC.

This clonotype was counted at least ten times. The DNA for the CDR3 is TGCAGTGCTAGAACCCTCAAGGCGGCCTCCTACGAGCAGTACTTC. Translation: CSARTLKAASYEQYF. The chain is built from TRBV20-1 and TRBJ2-7; D is ambiguous. The CDR3 loop spans 15 amino acids. Germline V gene data show CDR1 as DFQATT and CDR2 as SNEGSKA (reference sequence). Trimming took 2 bases from V and 0 from J, leaving 14 bases between them.

This clonotype has at least ten counts. The chain links TRBV6-2 or TRBV6-3 to TRBJ1-1; unclear D gene. Trimming left V 6 bases short and J 4 bases short, with 0 bases between. In germline, CDR1 is MNHEY, CDR2 SVGEGT. CDR3 length: 9 amino acids. CDR3 bases: TGTGCCAGCAGCACTGAAGCTTTCTTT. The encoded protein is CASSTEAFF.

In this sample, this clonotype turned up a few times. V and J are TRBV7-9 and TRBJ1-2, with 8 bases that match TRBD1. Germline lookup yields CDR1 SEHNR and CDR2 FQNEAQ (reference sequence). The CDR3 consists of 14 residues. The ends lost 3 bases at V and 3 bases at J; junction bases unmatched: 3. CDR3 protein: CASSFQGAYYGYTF. The CDR3 nucleotides read TGTGCCAGCAGCTTTCAGGGGGCCTACTATGGCTACACCTTC.

This clonotype has a count of ten or more. This chain joins TRBV20-1 and TRBJ2-1; D is perhaps TRBD1 or TRBD2 (5 bases each). The length of the CDR3 is 17 residues. Per germline, CDR1 DFQATT and CDR2 SNEGSKA (reference sequence). V dropped 0 bases and J dropped 0 bases, with 15 bases sitting between them. The CDR3 sequence: CSARDLKGLASYNEQFF. The CDR3 region has the DNA TGCAGTGCTAGAGATCTAAAGGGGCTAGCCTCCTACAATGAGCAGTTCTTC.

Many counts were recorded for this clonotype. The J gene is TRBJ2-1, the V gene TRBV9; possibly TRBD2 for D (6 bases). V was cut by 0 bases and J by 3 bases, with 10 bases left in between. CDR3 length: 15 residues. In germline, CDR1 is SGDLS, CDR2 YYNGEE. The CDR3 DNA reads TGTGCCAGCAGCGTAGAGTGGGAGGACTACAATGAGCAGTTCTTC. Residues: CASSVEWEDYNEQFF.